This entry lists 9 T cell receptor beta chains sequenced from one sample in a study of Ad26.COV2.S vaccination and SARS-CoV-2 variants. Specified treatment: 15 to 20 received Ad26.COV2.S at low or high dose, single or two shots; 5 received placebo; per-sample allocation not given. Sampling was done on day 63 after the first vaccine or placebo injection. Libraries were prepared by immunoSEQ multiplex PCR; TCRdb keeps only in-frame clonotypes and omits some of them. The profile shows about 390,000 clones, roughly nine tenths of them singletons. Sequenced material: peripheral blood, taken in a trial of Ad26.COV2.S vaccine versus placebo. The receptors were sampled from a person between 18 and 65 years old who received the Ad26.COV2.S COVID-19 vaccine or a placebo.

The V and J genes are TRBV6-5 and TRBJ1-2; no reliable D call. Germline assignment: CDR1 MNHEY and CDR2 SVGAGI. This CDR3 spans 13 amino acids. V dropped 3 bases and J dropped 5 bases, with 10 bases sitting between them. CDR3 DNA sequence: TGTGCCAGCAGTTATAGTGGAAAATATGGCTACACCTTC. This codes for CASSYSGKYGYTF.

The chain employs TRBV5-4 and TRBJ2-5; the D gene is possibly TRBD2 (7 bases). The germline gives CDR1 SGHNT, CDR2 YYREEE (reference sequence). Trimming shortened V by 4 bases and J by 9 bases, and 25 bases separated the two germline ends. The length of the CDR3 is 16 residues. The CDR3 loop reads CASSPAPDSDRGAQYF. DNA for the CDR3: TGTGCCAGCAGCCCGGCCCCGGACAGCGACCGGGGGGCCCAGTACTTC.

V usage is TRBV7-2 and J usage is TRBJ2-7; 9 nucleotides line up with TRBD1. Trimming took 4 bases from V and 4 from J; bases not matched to a gene: 11. Germline lookup yields CDR1 SGHTA and CDR2 FQGNSA. The CDR3 is 16 amino acids. DNA of the CDR3: TGTGCCAGCAGCTCTTACCCAAGGACAGGGGTGTACGAGCAGTACTTC. It encodes CASSSYPRTGVYEQYF.

The V call is TRBV4-1, the J call TRBJ1-3; D gene unclear. The CDR3 sequence is 15 residues long. The germline V and J ends were trimmed by 0 bases and 4 bases, with 10 bases remaining between them. Germline assignment: CDR1 MGHRA and CDR2 YSYEKL. CDR3 loop: CASSQEPPPGNTIYF. The CDR3 nucleotides read TGCGCCAGCAGCCAAGAACCCCCTCCCGGAAACACCATATATTTT.

This chain uses TRBV19 with TRBJ1-6; 7 bases fit TRBD1. Trimming cost V 9 bases and J 0 bases; bases outside gene matches: 8. The CDR3 contains 16 residues. Germline CDR1 and CDR2: LNHDA and SQIVND (reference sequence). The CDR3: CASALAGGSYNSPLHF. DNA of the CDR3: TGTGCCAGCGCTTTAGCAGGGGGCTCCTATAATTCACCCCTCCACTTT.

This clone was counted a single time. V is TRBV12-3 or TRBV12-4 and J is TRBJ2-7; possible D gene TRBD1, 6 bases. This CDR3 is built from 13 residues. V lost 4 bases and J 9 bases, leaving 16 bases between the germline ends. The CDR3: CASSSTRGAVQYF. The CDR3 DNA follows: TGTGCCAGCAGTTCAACCAGGGGTGCTGTGCAGTACTTC.

In its sample, this clone was seen once. The chain joins TRBV5-1 to TRBJ2-3; 11 bases are a match to TRBD2. This CDR3 region has 16 residues. After removal of 2 bases from V and 5 bases from J, the junction contained 7 bases not matched to a gene. The germline gives CDR1 SGHRS, CDR2 YFSETQ. The CDR3 DNA is TGCGCCAGCAGCTTCGAAGGGACTAGCGGTAAAGATACGCAGTATTTT. Translating it yields CASSFEGTSGKDTQYF. Based on the CDR3 plus reference TRBV5-1 and TRBJ2-3, the full variable domain is KAGVTQTPRYLIKTRGQQVTLSCSPISGHRSVSWYQQTPGQGLQFLFEYFSETQRNKGNFPGRFSGRQFSNSRSEMNVSTLELGDSALYLCASSFEGTSGKDTQYFGPGTRLTVL.

V usage is TRBV5-6 and J usage is TRBJ2-5; TRBD2 aligns across 9 bases. There are 16 residues in the CDR3. Germline V gene data show CDR1 as SGHDT and CDR2 as YYEEEE. V gave up 4 bases and J gave up 1 base; unmatched junction bases: 8. For the CDR3, the DNA is TGTGCCAGCAGCCGAAGACTAGCGGCCACCCAAGAGACCCAGTACTTC. Protein sequence: CASSRRLAATQETQYF.

The chain is built from TRBV19 and TRBJ2-3; 9 nucleotides align to TRBD1. CDR3 length equals 15 residues. Per germline, CDR1 LNHDA and CDR2 SQIVND (reference sequence). The ends lost 6 bases at V and 4 bases at J; junction bases unmatched: 8. The CDR3 DNA reads TGTGCCAGTAGAAGAACAGGGGGCGGAGCAGATACGCAGTATTTT. Protein: CASRRTGGGADTQYF.